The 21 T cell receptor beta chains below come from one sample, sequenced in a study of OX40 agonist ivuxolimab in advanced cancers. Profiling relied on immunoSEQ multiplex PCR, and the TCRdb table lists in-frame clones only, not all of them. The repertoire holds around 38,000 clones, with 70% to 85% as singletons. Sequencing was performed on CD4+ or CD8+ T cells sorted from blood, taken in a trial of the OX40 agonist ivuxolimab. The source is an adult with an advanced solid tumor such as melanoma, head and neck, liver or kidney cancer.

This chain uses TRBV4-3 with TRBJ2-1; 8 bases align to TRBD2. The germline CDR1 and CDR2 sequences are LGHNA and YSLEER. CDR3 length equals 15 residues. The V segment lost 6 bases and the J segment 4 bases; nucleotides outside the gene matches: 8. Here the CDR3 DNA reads TGCGCCAGCAGGCCAGAAGCGGGAGCTTACAATGAGCAGTTCTTC. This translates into CASRPEAGAYNEQFF.

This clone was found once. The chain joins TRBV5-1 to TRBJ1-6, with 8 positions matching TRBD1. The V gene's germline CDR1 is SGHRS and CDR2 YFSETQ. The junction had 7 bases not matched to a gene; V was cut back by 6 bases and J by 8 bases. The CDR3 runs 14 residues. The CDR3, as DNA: TGCGCCAGCACCCCCGGACAGGGCGATTCACCCCTCCACTTT. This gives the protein CASTPGQGDSPLHF. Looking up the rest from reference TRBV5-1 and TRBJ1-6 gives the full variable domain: KAGVTQTPRYLIKTRGQQVTLSCSPISGHRSVSWYQQTPGQGLQFLFEYFSETQRNKGNFPGRFSGRQFSNSRSEMNVSTLELGDSALYLCASTPGQGDSPLHFGNGTRLTVT.

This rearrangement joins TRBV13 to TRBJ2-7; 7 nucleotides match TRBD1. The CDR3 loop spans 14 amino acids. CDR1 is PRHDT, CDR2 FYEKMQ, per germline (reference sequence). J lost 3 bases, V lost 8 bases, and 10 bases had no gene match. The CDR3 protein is CASATTGTVYEQYF. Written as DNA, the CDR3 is TGTGCCAGCGCGACGACAGGGACCGTCTACGAGCAGTACTTC. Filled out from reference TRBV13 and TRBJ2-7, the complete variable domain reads AAGVIQSPRHLIKEKRETATLKCYPIPRHDTVYWYQQGPGQDPQFLISFYEKMQSDKGSIPDRFSAQQFSDYHSELNMSSLELGDSALYFCASATTGTVYEQYFGPGTRLTVT.

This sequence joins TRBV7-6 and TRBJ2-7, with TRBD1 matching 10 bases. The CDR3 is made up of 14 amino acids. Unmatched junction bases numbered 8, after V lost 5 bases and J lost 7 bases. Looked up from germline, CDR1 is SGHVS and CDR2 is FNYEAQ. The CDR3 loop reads CASSPGTGAREQYF. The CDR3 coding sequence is TGTGCCAGCAGCCCAGGGACAGGGGCGAGGGAGCAGTACTTC.

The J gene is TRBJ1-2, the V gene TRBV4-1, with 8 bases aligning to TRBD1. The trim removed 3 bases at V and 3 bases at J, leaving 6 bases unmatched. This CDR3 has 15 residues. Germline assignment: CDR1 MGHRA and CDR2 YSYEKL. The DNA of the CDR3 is TGCGCCAGCAGCCACCTTGACAGGGGTGACTATGGCTACACCTTC. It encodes CASSHLDRGDYGYTF.

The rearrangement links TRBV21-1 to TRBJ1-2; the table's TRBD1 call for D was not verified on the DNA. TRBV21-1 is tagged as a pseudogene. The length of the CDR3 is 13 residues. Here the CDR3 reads CASSFGQPYGYTF. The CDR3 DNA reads TGTGCCAGCAGCTTTGGACAGCCCTATGGCTACACCTTC.

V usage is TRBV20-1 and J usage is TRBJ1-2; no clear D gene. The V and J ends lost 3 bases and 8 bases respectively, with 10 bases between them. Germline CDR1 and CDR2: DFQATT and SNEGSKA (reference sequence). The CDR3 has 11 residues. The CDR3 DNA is TGCAGTGCTAGGAGCAGCCTCGGCTACACCTTC. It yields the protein CSARSSLGYTF.

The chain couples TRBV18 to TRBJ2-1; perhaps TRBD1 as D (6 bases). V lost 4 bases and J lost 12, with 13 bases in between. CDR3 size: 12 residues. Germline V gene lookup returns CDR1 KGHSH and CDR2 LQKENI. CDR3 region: CASSLEGVGQFF. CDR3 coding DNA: TGTGCCAGCTCACTTGAGGGGGTAGGGCAGTTCTTC.

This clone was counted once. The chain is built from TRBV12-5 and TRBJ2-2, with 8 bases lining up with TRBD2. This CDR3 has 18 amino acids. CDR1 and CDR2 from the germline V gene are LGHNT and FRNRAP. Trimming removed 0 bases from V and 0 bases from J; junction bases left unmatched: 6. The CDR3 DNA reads TGTGCTAGTGGTTTGGTACTGGGAGCGGGAGCGAACACCGGGGAGCTGTTTTTT. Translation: CASGLVLGAGANTGELFF.

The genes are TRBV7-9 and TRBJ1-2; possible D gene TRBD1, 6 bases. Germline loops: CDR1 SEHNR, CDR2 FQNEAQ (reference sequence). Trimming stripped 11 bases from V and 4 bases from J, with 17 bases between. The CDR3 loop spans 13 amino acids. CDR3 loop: CAGLGGPGYGYTF. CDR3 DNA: TGTGCCGGACTAGGGGGGCCTGGCTATGGCTACACCTTC.

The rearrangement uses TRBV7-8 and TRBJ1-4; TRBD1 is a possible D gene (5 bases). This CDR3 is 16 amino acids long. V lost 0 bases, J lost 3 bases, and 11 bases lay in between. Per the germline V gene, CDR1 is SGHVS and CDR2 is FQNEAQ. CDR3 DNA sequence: TGTGCCAGCAGCTTAGCGAATGGGGGAGCTAATGAAAAACTGTTTTTT. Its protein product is CASSLANGGANEKLFF.

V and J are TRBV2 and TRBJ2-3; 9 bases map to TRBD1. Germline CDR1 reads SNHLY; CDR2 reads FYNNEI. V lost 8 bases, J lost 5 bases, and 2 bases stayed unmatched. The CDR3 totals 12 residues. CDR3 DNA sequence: TGTGCCAGCCCGGGACAGGGAGATACGCAGTATTTT. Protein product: CASPGQGDTQYF.

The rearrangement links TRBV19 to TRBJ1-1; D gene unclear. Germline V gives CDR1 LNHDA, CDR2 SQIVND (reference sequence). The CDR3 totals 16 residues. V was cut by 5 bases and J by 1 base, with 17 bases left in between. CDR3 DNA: TGTGCCAGTAGTCCACTCGGGGAGAAGGGGAACACTGAAGCTTTCTTT. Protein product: CASSPLGEKGNTEAFF.

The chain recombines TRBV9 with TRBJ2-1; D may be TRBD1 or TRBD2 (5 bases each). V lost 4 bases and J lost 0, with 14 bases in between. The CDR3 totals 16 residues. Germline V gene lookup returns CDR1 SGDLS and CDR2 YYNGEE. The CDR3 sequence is CASSSPTGLSYNEQFF. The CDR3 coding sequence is TGTGCCAGCAGCTCCCCGACGGGGCTCTCCTACAATGAGCAGTTCTTC.

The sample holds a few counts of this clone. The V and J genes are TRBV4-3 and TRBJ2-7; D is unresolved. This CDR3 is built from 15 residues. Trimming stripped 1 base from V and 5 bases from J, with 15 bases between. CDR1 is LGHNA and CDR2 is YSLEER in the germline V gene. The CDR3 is CASSQVAGLGHEQYF. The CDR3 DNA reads TGCGCCAGCAGCCAAGTGGCCGGGTTGGGCCACGAGCAGTACTTC.

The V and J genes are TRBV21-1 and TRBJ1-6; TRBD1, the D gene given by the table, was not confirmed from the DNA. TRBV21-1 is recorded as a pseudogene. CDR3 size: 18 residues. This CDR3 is CASSTPRTSRDSGSPLHF. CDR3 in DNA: TGTGCCAGCAGCACCCCTAGGACTTCCCGGGACAGTGGTTCACCCCTCCACTTT.

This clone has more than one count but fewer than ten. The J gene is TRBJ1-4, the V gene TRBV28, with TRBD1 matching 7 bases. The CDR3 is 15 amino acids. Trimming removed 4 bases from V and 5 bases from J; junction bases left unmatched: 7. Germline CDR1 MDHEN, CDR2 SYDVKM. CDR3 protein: CASSSPGQPNEKLFF. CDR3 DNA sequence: TGTGCCAGCAGTTCTCCGGGACAGCCGAATGAAAAACTGTTTTTT. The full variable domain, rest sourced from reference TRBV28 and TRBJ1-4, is DVKVTQSSRYLVKRTGEKVFLECVQDMDHENMFWYRQDPGLGLRLIYFSYDVKMKEKGDIPEGYSVSREKKERFSLILESASTNQTSMYLCASSSPGQPNEKLFFGSGTQLSVL.

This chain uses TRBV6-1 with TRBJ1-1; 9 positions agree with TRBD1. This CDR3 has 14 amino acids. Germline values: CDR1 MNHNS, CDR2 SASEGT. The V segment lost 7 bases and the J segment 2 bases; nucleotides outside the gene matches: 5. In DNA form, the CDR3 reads TGTGCCAGCACTTCGGACAGGGGTAACACTGAAGCTTTCTTT. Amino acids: CASTSDRGNTEAFF.

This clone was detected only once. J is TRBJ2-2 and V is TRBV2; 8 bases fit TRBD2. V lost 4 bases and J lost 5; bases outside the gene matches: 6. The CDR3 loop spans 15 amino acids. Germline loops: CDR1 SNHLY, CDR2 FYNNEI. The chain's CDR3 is CASSASGSGTGELFF. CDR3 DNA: TGTGCCAGCAGTGCGAGCGGGAGTGGGACCGGGGAGCTGTTTTTT.

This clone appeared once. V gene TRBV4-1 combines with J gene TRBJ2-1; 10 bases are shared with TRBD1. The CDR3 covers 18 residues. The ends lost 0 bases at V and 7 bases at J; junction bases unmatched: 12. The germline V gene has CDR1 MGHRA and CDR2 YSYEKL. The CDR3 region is CASSQDLTGTGVPNEQFF. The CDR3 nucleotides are TGCGCCAGCAGCCAAGACCTAACCGGGACAGGGGTCCCGAATGAGCAGTTCTTC.

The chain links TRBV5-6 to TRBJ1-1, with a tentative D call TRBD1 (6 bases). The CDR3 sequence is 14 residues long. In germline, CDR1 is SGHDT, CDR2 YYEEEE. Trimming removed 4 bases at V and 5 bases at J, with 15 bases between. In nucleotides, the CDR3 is TGTGCCAGCAGCCCGTACCCAGGGGTAACTGAAGCTTTCTTT. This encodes CASSPYPGVTEAFF.